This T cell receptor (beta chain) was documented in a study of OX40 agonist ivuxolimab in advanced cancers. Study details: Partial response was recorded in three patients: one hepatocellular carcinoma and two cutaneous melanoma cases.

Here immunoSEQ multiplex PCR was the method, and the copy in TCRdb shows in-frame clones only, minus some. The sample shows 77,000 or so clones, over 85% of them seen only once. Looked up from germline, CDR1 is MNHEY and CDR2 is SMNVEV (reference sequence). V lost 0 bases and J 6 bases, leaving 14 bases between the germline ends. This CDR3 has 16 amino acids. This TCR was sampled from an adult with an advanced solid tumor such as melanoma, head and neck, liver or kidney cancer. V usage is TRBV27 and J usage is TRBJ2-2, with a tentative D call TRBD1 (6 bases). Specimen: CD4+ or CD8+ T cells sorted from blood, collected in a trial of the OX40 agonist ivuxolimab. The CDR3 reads CASSLSTWGPAGELFF. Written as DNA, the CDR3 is TGTGCCAGCAGTTTATCGACTTGGGGGCCCGCCGGGGAGCTGTTTTTT.